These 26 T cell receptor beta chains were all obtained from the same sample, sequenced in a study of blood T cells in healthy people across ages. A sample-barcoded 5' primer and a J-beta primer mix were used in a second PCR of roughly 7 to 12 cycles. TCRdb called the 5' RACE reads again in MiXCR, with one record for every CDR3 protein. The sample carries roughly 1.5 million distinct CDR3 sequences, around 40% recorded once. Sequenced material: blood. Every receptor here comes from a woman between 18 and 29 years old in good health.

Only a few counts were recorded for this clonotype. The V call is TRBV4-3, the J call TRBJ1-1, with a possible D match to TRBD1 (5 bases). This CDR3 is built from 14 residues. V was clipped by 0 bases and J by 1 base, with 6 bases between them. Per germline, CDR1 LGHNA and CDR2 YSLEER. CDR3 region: CASSQDGGNTEAFF. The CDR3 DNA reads TGCGCCAGCAGCCAAGATGGGGGGAACACTGAAGCTTTCTTT.

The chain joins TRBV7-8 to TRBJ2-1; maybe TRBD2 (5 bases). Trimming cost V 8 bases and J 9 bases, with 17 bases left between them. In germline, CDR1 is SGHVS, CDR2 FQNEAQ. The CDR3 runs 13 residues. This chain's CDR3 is CASLGVAGGEQFF. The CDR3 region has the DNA TGTGCCAGCCTCGGAGTGGCGGGTGGTGAGCAGTTCTTC. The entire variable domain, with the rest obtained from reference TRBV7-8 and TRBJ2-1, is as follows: GAGVSQSPRYKVAKRGQDVALRCDPISGHVSLFWYQQALGQGPEFLTYFQNEAQLDKSGLPSDRFFAERPEGSVSTLKIQRTQQEDSAVYLCASLGVAGGEQFFGPGTRLTVL.

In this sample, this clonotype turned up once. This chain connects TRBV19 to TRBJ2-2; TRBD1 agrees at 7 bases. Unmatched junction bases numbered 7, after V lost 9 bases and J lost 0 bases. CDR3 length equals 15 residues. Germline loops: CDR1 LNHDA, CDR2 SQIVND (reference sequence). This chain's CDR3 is CASYGTAPNTGELFF. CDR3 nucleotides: TGTGCCAGCTACGGGACAGCTCCGAACACCGGGGAGCTGTTTTTT.

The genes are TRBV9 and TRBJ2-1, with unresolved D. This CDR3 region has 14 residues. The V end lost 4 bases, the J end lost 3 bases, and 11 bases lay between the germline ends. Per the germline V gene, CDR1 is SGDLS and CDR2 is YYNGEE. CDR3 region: CASSTQAYYNEQFF. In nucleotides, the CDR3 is TGTGCCAGCAGCACCCAGGCCTACTACAATGAGCAGTTCTTC.

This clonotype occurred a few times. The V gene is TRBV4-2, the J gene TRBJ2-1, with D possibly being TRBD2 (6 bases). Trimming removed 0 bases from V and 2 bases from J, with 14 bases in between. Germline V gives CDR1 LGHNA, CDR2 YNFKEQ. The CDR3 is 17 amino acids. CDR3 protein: CASSQEGNGGPYNEQFF. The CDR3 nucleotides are TGTGCCAGCAGCCAAGAGGGTAACGGGGGTCCCTACAATGAGCAGTTCTTC.

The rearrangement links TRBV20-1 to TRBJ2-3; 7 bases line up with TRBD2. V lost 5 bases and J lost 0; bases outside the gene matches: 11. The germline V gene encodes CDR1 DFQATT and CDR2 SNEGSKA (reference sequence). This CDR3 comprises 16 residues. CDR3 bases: TGCAGTGCTCGAACCCGGACTAGTCCTAGCACAGATACGCAGTATTTT. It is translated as CSARTRTSPSTDTQYF.

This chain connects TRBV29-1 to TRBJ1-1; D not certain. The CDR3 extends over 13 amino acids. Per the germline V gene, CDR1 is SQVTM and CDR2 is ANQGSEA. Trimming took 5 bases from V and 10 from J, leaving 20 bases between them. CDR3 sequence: CSVSLYMSPRAFF. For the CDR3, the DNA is TGCAGCGTTTCGCTCTACATGTCACCTAGAGCTTTCTTT. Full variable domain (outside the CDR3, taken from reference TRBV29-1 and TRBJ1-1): SAVISQKPSRDICQRGTSLTIQCQVDSQVTMMFWYRQQPGQSLTLIATANQGSEATYESGFVIDKFPISRPNLTFSTLTVSNMSPEDSSIYLCSVSLYMSPRAFFGQGTRLTVV.

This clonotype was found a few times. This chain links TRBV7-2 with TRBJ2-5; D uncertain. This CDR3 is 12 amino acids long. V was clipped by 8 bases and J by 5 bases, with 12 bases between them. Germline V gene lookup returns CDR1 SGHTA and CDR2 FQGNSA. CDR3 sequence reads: CASVLPGETQYF. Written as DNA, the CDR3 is TGTGCCAGCGTACTCCCTGGGGAGACCCAGTACTTC.

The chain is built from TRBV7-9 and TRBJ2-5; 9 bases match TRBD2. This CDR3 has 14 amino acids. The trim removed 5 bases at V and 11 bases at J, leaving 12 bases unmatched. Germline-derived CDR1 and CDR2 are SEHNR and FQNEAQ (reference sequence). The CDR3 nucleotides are TGTGCCAGCAGCACGGGACTAGCCTACAATGAGCAGTACTTC. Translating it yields CASSTGLAYNEQYF.

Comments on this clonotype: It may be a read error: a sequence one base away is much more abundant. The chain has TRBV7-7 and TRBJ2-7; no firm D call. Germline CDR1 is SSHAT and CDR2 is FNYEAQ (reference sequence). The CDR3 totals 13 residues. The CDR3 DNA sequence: TGTGCTAGCAGCGTAGAGGCAGGCTACGAGCAGTACTTC. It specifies CASSVEAGYEQYF. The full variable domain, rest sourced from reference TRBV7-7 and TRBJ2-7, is GAGVSQSPRYKVTKRGQDVTLRCDPISSHATLYWYQQALGQGPEFLTYFNYEAQPDKSGLPSDRFSAERPEGSISTLTIQRTEQRDSAMYRCASSVEAGYEQYFGPGTRLTVT.

Here the CDR3 DNA reads TGTGCCAGCAGCCTAATAGGGGGACCCGCGAACACCGGGGAGCTGTTTTTT. This translates into CASSLIGGPANTGELFF. The genes are TRBV7-6 and TRBJ2-2, with D possibly being TRBD1 (6 bases). The CDR3 length is 17 residues. Trimming removed 5 bases from V and 0 bases from J, with 16 bases in between. Germline loops: CDR1 SGHVS, CDR2 FNYEAQ. Looking up the rest from reference TRBV7-6 and TRBJ2-2 gives the full variable domain: GAGVSQSPRYKVTKRGQDVALRCDPISGHVSLYWYRQALGQGPEFLTYFNYEAQQDKSGLPNDRFSAERPEGSISTLTIQRTEQRDSAMYRCASSLIGGPANTGELFFGEGSRLTVL.

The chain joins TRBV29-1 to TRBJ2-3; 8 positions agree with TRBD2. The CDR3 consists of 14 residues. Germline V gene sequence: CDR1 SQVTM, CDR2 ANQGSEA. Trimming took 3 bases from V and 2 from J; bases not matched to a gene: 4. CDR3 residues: CSVDGGGSTDTQYF. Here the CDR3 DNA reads TGCAGCGTTGATGGCGGGGGGTCCACAGATACGCAGTATTTT.

The CDR3 is CASSLLAGAHTEAFF. The CDR3 nucleotides read TGCGCCAGCAGCTTGTTGGCAGGGGCCCACACTGAAGCTTTCTTT. The chain is built from TRBV5-1 and TRBJ1-1; D is possibly TRBD1 (6 bases). This CDR3 comprises 15 residues. V shed 1 base and J shed 3 bases, with 13 bases lying between them. Germline CDR1 SGHRS, CDR2 YFSETQ.

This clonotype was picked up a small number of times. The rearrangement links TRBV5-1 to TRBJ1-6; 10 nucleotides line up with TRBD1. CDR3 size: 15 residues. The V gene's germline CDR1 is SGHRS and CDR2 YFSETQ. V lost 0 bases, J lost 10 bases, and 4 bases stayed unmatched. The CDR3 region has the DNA TGCGCCAGCAGCTTGGGGGACAGGGGCAGATCACCCCTCCACTTT. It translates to CASSLGDRGRSPLHF.

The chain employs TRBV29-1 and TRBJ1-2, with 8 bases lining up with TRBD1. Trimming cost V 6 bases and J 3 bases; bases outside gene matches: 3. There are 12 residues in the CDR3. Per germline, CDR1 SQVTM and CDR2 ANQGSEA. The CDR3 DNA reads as TGCAGCGTATCGGACAGGGACTATGGCTACACCTTC. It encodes CSVSDRDYGYTF.

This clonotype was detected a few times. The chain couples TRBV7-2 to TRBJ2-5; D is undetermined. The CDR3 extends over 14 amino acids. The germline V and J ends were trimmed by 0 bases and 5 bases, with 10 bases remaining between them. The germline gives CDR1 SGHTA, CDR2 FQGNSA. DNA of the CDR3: TGTGCCAGCAGCTTAGCCAGGTTTGGGGAGACCCAGTACTTC. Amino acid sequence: CASSLARFGETQYF.

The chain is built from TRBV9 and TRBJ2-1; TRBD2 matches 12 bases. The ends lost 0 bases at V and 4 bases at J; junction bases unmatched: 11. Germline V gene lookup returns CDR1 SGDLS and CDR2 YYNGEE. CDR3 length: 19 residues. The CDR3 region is CASSVAGPTTSGSYNEQFF. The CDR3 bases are TGTGCCAGCAGCGTAGCGGGACCTACGACTAGCGGGAGTTACAATGAGCAGTTCTTC.

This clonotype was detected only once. This chain's CDR3 is CSADHSGRFQETQYF. The CDR3 bases are TGCAGCGCTGACCACTCGGGGCGGTTCCAAGAGACCCAGTACTTC. The chain links TRBV20-1 to TRBJ2-5; D might be TRBD1 or TRBD2, each matching 5 bases. The CDR3 runs to 15 residues. Per germline, CDR1 DFQATT and CDR2 SNEGSKA (reference sequence).

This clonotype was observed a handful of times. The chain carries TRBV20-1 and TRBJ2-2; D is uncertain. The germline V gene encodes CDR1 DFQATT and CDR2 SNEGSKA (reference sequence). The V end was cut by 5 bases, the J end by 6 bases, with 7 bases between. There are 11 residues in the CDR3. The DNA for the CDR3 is TGCAGTGCTGCGCAATCCGGGGAGCTGTTTTTT. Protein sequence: CSAAQSGELFF.

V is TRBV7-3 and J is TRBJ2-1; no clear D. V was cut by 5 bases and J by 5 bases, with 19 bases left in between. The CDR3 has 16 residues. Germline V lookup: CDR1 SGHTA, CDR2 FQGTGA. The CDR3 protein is CASSKDGRYTNNEQFF. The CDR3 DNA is TGTGCCAGCAGCAAAGATGGACGGTACACCAACAATGAGCAGTTCTTC.

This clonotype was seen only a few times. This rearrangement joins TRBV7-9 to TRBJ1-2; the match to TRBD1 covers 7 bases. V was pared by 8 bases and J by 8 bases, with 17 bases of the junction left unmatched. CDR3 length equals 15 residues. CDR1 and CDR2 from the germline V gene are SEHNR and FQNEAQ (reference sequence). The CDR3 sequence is CASGTASTGRWGYTF. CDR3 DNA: TGTGCCAGCGGAACCGCGTCGACAGGGAGGTGGGGCTACACCTTC.

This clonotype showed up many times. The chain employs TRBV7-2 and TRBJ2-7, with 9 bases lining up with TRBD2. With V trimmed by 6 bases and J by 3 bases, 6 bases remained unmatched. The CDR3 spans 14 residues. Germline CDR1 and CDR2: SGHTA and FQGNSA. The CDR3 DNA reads TGTGCCAGCAGTGTCGGACTAGCGAGCTACGAGCAGTACTTC. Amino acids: CASSVGLASYEQYF.

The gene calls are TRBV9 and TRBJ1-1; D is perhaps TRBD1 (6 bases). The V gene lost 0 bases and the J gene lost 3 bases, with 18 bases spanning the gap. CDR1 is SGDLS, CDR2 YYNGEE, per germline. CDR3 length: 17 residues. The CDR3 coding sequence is TGTGCCAGCAGCGTAGAGGGGGGGGGCAGCGGGGACACTGAAGCTTTCTTT. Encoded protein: CASSVEGGGSGDTEAFF.

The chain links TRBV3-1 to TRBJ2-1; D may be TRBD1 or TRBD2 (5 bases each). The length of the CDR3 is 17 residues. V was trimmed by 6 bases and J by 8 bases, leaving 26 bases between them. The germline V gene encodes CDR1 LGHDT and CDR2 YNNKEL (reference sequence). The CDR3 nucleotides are TGTGCCAGCAGTCCGAGAGGGGTAACCTACCCACAATATGAGCAGTTCTTC. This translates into CASSPRGVTYPQYEQFF.

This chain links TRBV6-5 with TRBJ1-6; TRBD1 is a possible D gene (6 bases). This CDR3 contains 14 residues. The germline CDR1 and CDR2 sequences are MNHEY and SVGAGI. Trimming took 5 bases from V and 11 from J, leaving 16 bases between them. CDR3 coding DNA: TGTGCCAGCAGTCTGGGGGGCGCGGGGGCACCCCTCCACTTT. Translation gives CASSLGGAGAPLHF.

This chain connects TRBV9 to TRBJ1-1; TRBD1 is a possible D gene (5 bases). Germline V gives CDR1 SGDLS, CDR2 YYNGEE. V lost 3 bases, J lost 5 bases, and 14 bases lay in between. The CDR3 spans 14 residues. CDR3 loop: CASSAGTGGTEAFF. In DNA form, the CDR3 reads TGTGCCAGCAGCGCAGGGACGGGCGGGACTGAAGCTTTCTTT.